This is a list of T cell receptor beta chains from one sample in a study of OX40 agonist ivuxolimab in advanced cancers. Using immunoSEQ multiplex PCR, the repertoire was profiled, and TCRdb retains in-frame clones only, with some absent. Here the sample spans 25,000 to 35,000 clones, approximately 84% being singletons. Sequencing was performed on CD4+ or CD8+ T cells sorted from blood, taken in a trial of the OX40 agonist ivuxolimab. The receptors were sampled from an adult with an advanced solid tumor such as melanoma, head and neck, liver or kidney cancer. Each CDR3 is given with its conserved first and last residue. D genes are given only for firm matches. The size entry is marked missing in some rows and otherwise reads once, few, many or a size class.

>TRBD2|TRBJ2-1|NA|TRBV28
CASSLNSGPYNEQFF
TGTGCCAGCAGTTTGAATAGCGGGCCCTACAATGAGCAGTTCTTC
>NA|TRBJ2-5|NA|TRBV5-6
CASSLVTGSQETQYF
TGTGCCAGCAGCTTGGTCACGGGGAGCCAAGAGACCCAGTACTTC
>TRBD2|TRBJ2-1|NA|TRBV19
CASSAGAINEQFF
TGTGCCAGTAGTGCGGGAGCTATCAATGAGCAGTTCTTC
>NA|TRBJ1-4|NA|TRBV5-8
CASSLRGYNEKLFF
TGTGCCAGCAGCTTGCGGGGGTATAATGAAAAACTGTTTTTT
>NA|TRBJ2-5|few|TRBV5-6
CASSLGGAEEETQYF
TGTGCCAGCAGCTTGGGGGGGGCAGAGGAAGAGACCCAGTACTTC
>NA|TRBJ1-5|NA|TRBV19
CASSIQGTGNQPQHF
TGTGCCAGTAGTATCCAGGGGACGGGGAATCAGCCCCAGCATTTT
>TRBD2|TRBJ2-7|medium-sized|TRBV6-5
CASKSLGAGEGEQYF
TGTGCCAGCAAAAGTTTAGGAGCGGGAGAGGGCGAGCAGTACTTC
>NA|TRBJ2-7|NA|TRBV11-2
CASSPGTAYEQYF
TGTGCCAGCAGCCCGGGGACGGCCTACGAGCAGTACTTC
>TRBD2|TRBJ2-7|NA|TRBV7-2
CASSLGTSGSYEQYF
TGTGCCAGCAGCTTAGGGACTAGCGGGAGCTACGAGCAGTACTTC
>NA|TRBJ2-3|NA|TRBV6-4
CASSDLPRSTDTQYF
TGTGCCAGCAGTGACTTGCCCCGGAGCACAGATACGCAGTATTTT
>TRBD2|TRBJ2-1|NA|TRBV7-9
CASSPHGGGPSYNEQFF
TGTGCCAGCAGCCCTCACGGGGGGGGCCCCTCCTACAATGAGCAGTTCTTC
>TRBD2|TRBJ2-7|NA|TRBV7-2
CASSGPRAGETYEQYF
TGTGCCAGCAGCGGACCGAGGGCGGGGGAGACCTACGAGCAGTACTTC
>NA|TRBJ2-7|NA|TRBV27
CASSSRGAEQYF
TGTGCCAGCAGCTCCCGAGGGGCCGAGCAGTACTTC
>NA|TRBJ2-1|NA|TRBV11-2
CASSLEQFDASSYNEQFF
TGTGCCAGCAGCTTAGAGCAGTTCGACGCTAGCTCCTACAATGAGCAGTTCTTC